The 18 T cell receptor beta chains given below trace back to one sample, sequenced in a study of blood T cells in healthy people across ages. The use of a sample-barcoded 5' primer and a J-beta primer mix characterized a second PCR of roughly 6 to 11 cycles. TCRdb re-analysed the 5' RACE reads in MiXCR, keeping a single row per CDR3 protein. The table records roughly 1.6 million distinct CDR3 sequences, about 31% of them present only once. The material sequenced was blood. The receptors were gathered from a woman in her 30s in good health.

CDR3 nucleotides: TGCAGTGCTCTCGAGGGACTAGCGGGAGGACTTAGCACAGATACGCAGTATTTT. This encodes CSALEGLAGGLSTDTQYF. This chain uses TRBV20-1 with TRBJ2-3, with TRBD2 matching 15 bases. Germline CDR1 DFQATT, CDR2 SNEGSKA (reference sequence). The length of the CDR3 is 18 residues. V was clipped by 5 bases and J by 0 bases; unmatched bases: 9.

This clonotype has at least ten counts. CDR3 loop: CATSRRGVDEQYF. The CDR3 DNA reads as TGTGCCACCTCCCGCCGGGGGGTTGACGAGCAGTACTTC. The V call is TRBV24-1, the J call TRBJ2-7, with 7 bases identical to TRBD2. Germline V gives CDR1 KGHDR, CDR2 SFDVKD. The CDR3 is 13 amino acids. Germline trimming cut 9 bases from V and 5 bases from J; bases unmatched to any gene: 9.

This CDR3 is CSARASQYEQYF. The DNA of the CDR3 is TGCAGTGCTAGGGCCTCACAGTACGAGCAGTACTTC. This rearrangement joins TRBV20-1 to TRBJ2-7; the D is unclear. The V and J ends lost 3 bases and 4 bases respectively, with 10 bases between them. The length of the CDR3 is 12 residues. CDR1 and CDR2 (germline): DFQATT, SNEGSKA (reference sequence).

The chain combines TRBV7-8 with TRBJ2-5; D call uncertain. The CDR3 has 13 amino acids. Germline V CDR1 and CDR2: SGHVS, FQNEAQ. The V gene lost 4 bases and the J gene lost 4 bases, with 10 bases spanning the gap. The CDR3 sequence is CASSSERLETQYF. For the CDR3, the DNA is TGTGCCAGCAGCTCAGAGCGACTAGAGACCCAGTACTTC.

This clonotype has more than one count but fewer than ten. The rearrangement links TRBV7-9 to TRBJ2-5, with 14 positions matching TRBD2. The assigned J gene may be wrong: the sequence end matches TRBJ2-7 better. Germline-derived CDR1 and CDR2 are SEHNR and FQNEAQ (reference sequence). The CDR3 loop spans 18 amino acids. The CDR3 loop reads CASSSISGTSGRLNEQYF. DNA of the CDR3: TGTGCCAGCAGCTCAATATCTGGGACTAGCGGGAGACTGAACGAGCAGTACTTC.

The chain employs TRBV30 and TRBJ2-1; D may be TRBD2 (5 bases). From germline, CDR1 is GTSNPN and CDR2 SVGIG (reference sequence). Trimming stripped 2 bases from V and 4 bases from J, with 12 bases between. CDR3 length equals 14 residues. The CDR3 coding sequence is TGTGCCTGGAGTTTGAGGGCCCTTTACAATGAGCAGTTCTTC. Amino acid sequence: CAWSLRALYNEQFF.

The sample holds many counts of this clonotype. The chain combines TRBV27 with TRBJ2-7; 12 nucleotides align to TRBD2. V gave up 8 bases and J gave up 9 bases; unmatched junction bases: 8. This CDR3 is 13 amino acids long. CDR1 and CDR2 (germline): MNHEY, SMNVEV (reference sequence). The CDR3 region is CASRGLAGGGQYF. The DNA of the CDR3 is TGTGCCAGCCGGGGACTAGCGGGCGGCGGGCAGTACTTC.

This clonotype appeared a few times. The chain is built from TRBV27 and TRBJ2-3, with D unresolved. Germline V gene lookup returns CDR1 MNHEY and CDR2 SMNVEV (reference sequence). V was pared by 5 bases and J by 4 bases, with 13 bases between. There are 14 residues in the CDR3. The CDR3 DNA sequence: TGTGCCAGCAGTCCTCAGGTGGTTCCAGATACGCAGTATTTT. This translates into CASSPQVVPDTQYF.

The chain recombines TRBV3-1 with TRBJ2-3; 12 positions match TRBD2. The CDR3 is 16 residues long. Per germline, CDR1 LGHDT and CDR2 YNNKEL (reference sequence). Unmatched junction bases numbered 6, after V lost 7 bases and J lost 1 base. The DNA for the CDR3 is TGTGCCAGCAACCCCCGGACTAGCGGGGGCACAGATACGCAGTATTTT. This sequence encodes CASNPRTSGGTDTQYF.

This clonotype was observed a single time. At one end the junction does not follow the germline gene, possibly because of a read error. The rearrangement joins TRBV7-6 to TRBJ2-1, with D perhaps TRBD2 (6 bases). Germline-derived CDR1 and CDR2 are SGHVS and FNYEAQ. This CDR3 comprises 14 residues. CDR3 region: CVSSPGTYYNEQFF. The CDR3 DNA reads as TGTGTCAGCAGCCCCGGGACTTACTACAATGAGCAGTTCTTC.

The chain is built from TRBV20-1 and TRBJ2-7, with 7 nucleotides matching TRBD1. The V and J ends lost 2 bases and 5 bases, in that order; junction bases with no gene match: 6. The length of the CDR3 is 13 residues. In germline, CDR1 is DFQATT, CDR2 SNEGSKA (reference sequence). The CDR3 protein is CSARQGQFHEQYF. The CDR3 DNA reads as TGCAGTGCTAGACAGGGACAGTTCCACGAGCAGTACTTC.

As to this clonotype: One end of the junction fails to match germline, which may point to a read error. The chain has TRBV15 and TRBJ2-3; no firm D call. CDR3 length equals 12 residues. Germline V lookup: CDR1 LNHNV, CDR2 YYDKDF (reference sequence). The CDR3 spells CAASRDTDTQYF. The CDR3 nucleotides are TGTGCCGCCAGCAGAGACACAGATACGCAGTATTTT. Full variable domain (missing parts from reference TRBV15 and TRBJ2-3): DAMVIQNPRYQVTQFGKPVTLSCSQTLNHNVMYWYQQKSSQAPKLLFHYYDKDFNNEADTPDNFQSRRPNTSFCFLDIRSPGLGDTAMYLCAASRDTDTQYFGPGTRLTVL.

The table lists this clonotype with a few counts. The CDR3 here is CASSLVSSGGLNTDTQYF. The CDR3 DNA sequence: TGCGCCAGCAGCTTGGTGTCTAGCGGGGGCCTGAACACAGATACGCAGTATTTT. This chain joins TRBV5-1 and TRBJ2-3; 10 bases map to TRBD2. The germline CDR1 and CDR2 sequences are SGHRS and YFSETQ. Germline trimming cut 0 bases from V and 2 bases from J; bases unmatched to any gene: 9. The CDR3 is made up of 18 amino acids.

This chain connects TRBV5-5 to TRBJ2-1; TRBD2 matches at 7 bases. The CDR3 consists of 15 residues. V lost 8 bases and J lost 10; bases outside the gene matches: 18. Germline values: CDR1 SGHKS, CDR2 YYEKEE (reference sequence). CDR3 DNA: TGTGCCAGTGGGGGGGATGATTCTAGCTGGTCGGAGCAGTTCTTC. It specifies CASGGDDSSWSEQFF.

This CDR3 reads CSAPSGTSGPISSYNEQFF. Here the CDR3 DNA reads TGCAGTGCTCCCTCCGGGACTAGCGGGCCTATAAGCTCCTACAATGAGCAGTTCTTC. The chain combines TRBV20-1 with TRBJ2-1; 12 bases map to TRBD2. Trimming at V came to 5 bases and at J to 0 bases, leaving 14 bases not matched to a gene. CDR3 length equals 19 residues. Germline assignment: CDR1 DFQATT and CDR2 SNEGSKA (reference sequence).

This sequence joins TRBV7-2 and TRBJ2-3; TRBD1 is a possible D gene (6 bases). Trimming pared 11 bases from V and 7 bases from J, leaving 19 bases between. The CDR3 has 13 amino acids. In germline, CDR1 is SGHTA, CDR2 FQGNSA. CDR3 protein: CAGGPHRDHTQYF. The CDR3 nucleotides are TGTGCCGGCGGCCCCCACAGGGACCATACGCAGTATTTT.

This clonotype was observed many times. J is TRBJ2-1 and V is TRBV29-1; no reliable D call. The CDR3 length is 10 residues. Trimming removed 5 bases at V and 10 bases at J, with 9 bases between. The V gene's germline CDR1 is SQVTM and CDR2 ANQGSEA. CDR3 coding DNA: TGCAGCGTTAAGGTAGACGAGCAGTTCTTC. It encodes CSVKVDEQFF.

This clonotype was observed a single time. The J gene is TRBJ2-1, the V gene TRBV7-9; TRBD1 might be the D (6 bases). The CDR3 extends over 15 amino acids. Deletions cut 6 bases from V and 4 bases from J, with 16 bases between. Germline CDR1 reads SEHNR; CDR2 reads FQNEAQ (reference sequence). The CDR3 loop is CASRPRGEIYNEQFF. CDR3 DNA sequence: TGTGCCAGCAGGCCCAGGGGAGAGATTTACAATGAGCAGTTCTTC.